This T cell receptor beta chain derives from a study of blood T cell repertoires in COVID-19. Study in general: Sample material is recorded as cDNA or gDNA derived from T cells, B-cell-depleted T cells, or PBMCs.

TCRdb's table, derived via immunoSEQ multiplex PCR, lists solely in-frame clones and lacks some. The sample has over 130,000 clones, roughly 80% seen once. Sample: peripheral blood. This clonotype was sampled from a man aged 65-85 years with acute or convalescent COVID-19.

CDR3 sequence (DNA): TGCGCCAGCAGCGCCCGGACTCTGAACACTGAAGCTTTCTTT. Residues: CASSARTLNTEAFF. The gene calls are TRBV4-1 and TRBJ1-1; D is uncertain. Trimming removed 5 bases from V and 0 bases from J, with 10 bases in between. In germline, CDR1 is MGHRA, CDR2 YSYEKL. The length of the CDR3 is 14 residues.